This TCR beta chain is drawn from a study of a mutant IDH1 vaccine in newly diagnosed glioma. As for the study in general: Of the patients given treatment, around 60% were male and 37.5% were female, and a mean age of approximately 40 years was recorded. Regarding the study as a whole: Pseudoprogression looked unconnected to shifts in top peripheral T cell clonotypes.

Only in-frame clones appear in the TCRdb table, and some are missing; sequencing was by immunoSEQ multiplex PCR. The repertoire holds approximately 26,000 clones, with around four fifths as singletons. V lost 3 bases, J lost 4 bases, and 4 bases lay in between. Germline CDR1 is LNHNV and CDR2 is YYDKDF (reference sequence). The CDR3 consists of 12 residues. A note on this clone: Its specificity is not known. Other DNA sequences within the sample encode an identical CDR3.

The time point here: week 5, during vaccination. Doses consisted of 300 ug of mutant IDH1 20-mer peptide each, paired with topical imiquimod. This chain joins TRBV15 and TRBJ1-5, with unresolved D. Sample: PBMCs, taken from a glioma patient whose treatment included an IDH1 peptide vaccine. This TCR was recovered from a middle-aged man with glioma. Some clones in this sample may be carry-over from other donors' samples. The CDR3: CATSRENQPQHF. The DNA for the CDR3 is TGTGCCACCAGCAGGGAAAATCAGCCCCAGCATTTT.